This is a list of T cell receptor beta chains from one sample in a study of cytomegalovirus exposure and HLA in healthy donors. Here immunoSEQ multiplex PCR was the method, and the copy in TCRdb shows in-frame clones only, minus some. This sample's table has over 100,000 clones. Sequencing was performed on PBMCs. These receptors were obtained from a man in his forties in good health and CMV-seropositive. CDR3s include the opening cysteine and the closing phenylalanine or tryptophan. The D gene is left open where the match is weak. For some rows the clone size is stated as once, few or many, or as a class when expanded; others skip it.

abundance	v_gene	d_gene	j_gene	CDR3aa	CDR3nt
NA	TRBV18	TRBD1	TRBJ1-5	CASSLDRGRDQPQHF	TGTGCCAGCTCTCTGGACAGGGGCAGGGATCAGCCCCAGCATTTT
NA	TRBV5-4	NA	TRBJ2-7	CASSLEQGFYEQYF	TGTGCCAGCAGCTTGGAACAGGGATTCTACGAGCAGTACTTC
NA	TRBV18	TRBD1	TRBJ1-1	CASSGDRQNTEAFF	TGTGCCAGCTCAGGGGACAGACAGAACACTGAAGCTTTCTTT
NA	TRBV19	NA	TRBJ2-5	CASSTPRGQETQYF	TGTGCCAGTAGTACACCAAGAGGCCAAGAGACCCAGTACTTC
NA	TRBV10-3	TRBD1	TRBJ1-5	CAITSGQGFPQHF	TGTGCCATCACTTCGGGACAGGGCTTCCCCCAGCATTTT
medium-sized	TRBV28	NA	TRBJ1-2	CASSFGFGGNGYTF	TGTGCCAGCAGTTTCGGGTTCGGAGGGAATGGCTACACCTTC
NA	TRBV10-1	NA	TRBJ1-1	CASSDFRGTEAFF	TGCGCCAGCAGTGATTTCCGGGGCACTGAAGCTTTCTTT
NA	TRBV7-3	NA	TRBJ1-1	CASSPTRNTEAFF	TGTGCCAGCAGCCCGACAAGGAACACTGAAGCTTTCTTT
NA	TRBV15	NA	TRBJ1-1	CATSFGSAEAFF	TGTGCCACCAGTTTTGGGAGTGCTGAAGCTTTCTTT
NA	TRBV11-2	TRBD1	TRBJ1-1	CASSADRVEAEAFF	TGTGCCAGCAGCGCAGACAGGGTGGAGGCTGAAGCTTTCTTT
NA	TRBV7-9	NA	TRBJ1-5	CASSLAGEGNQPQHF	TGTGCCAGCAGCTTAGCGGGGGAGGGGAATCAGCCCCAGCATTTT
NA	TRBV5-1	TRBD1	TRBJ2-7	CASSLARGTGFFYEQYF	TGCGCCAGCAGCTTGGCCCGCGGGACAGGGTTCTTTTACGAGCAGTACTTC
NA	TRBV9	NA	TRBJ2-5	CASSPPPGFTQYF	TGTGCCAGCAGCCCTCCCCCGGGATTCACCCAGTACTTC
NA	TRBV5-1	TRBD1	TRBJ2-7	CASSHSDRRTVSEQYF	TGCGCCAGCAGTCATTCGGACAGGAGGACTGTATCAGAGCAGTACTTC
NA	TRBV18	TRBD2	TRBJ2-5	CASASGTQETQYF	TGTGCCAGCGCCAGCGGGACCCAAGAGACCCAGTACTTC
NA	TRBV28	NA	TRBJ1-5	CASSPLRQDLNQPQHF	TGTGCCAGCAGTCCTTTACGACAGGACCTCAATCAGCCCCAGCATTTT
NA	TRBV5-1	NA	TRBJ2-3	CASSLVAAGAIPTDTQYF	TGCGCCAGCAGCTTGGTGGCCGCGGGCGCCATACCCACAGATACGCAGTATTTT
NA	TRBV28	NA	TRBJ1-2	CASSSLGANYGYTF	TGTGCCAGCAGTTCCCTAGGGGCTAACTATGGCTACACCTTC
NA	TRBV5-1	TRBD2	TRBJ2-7	CASRSDPGLAAEQYF	TGCGCCAGCAGATCAGATCCGGGACTAGCGGCCGAGCAGTACTTC
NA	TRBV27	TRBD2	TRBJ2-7	CASSLTAGTYEQYF	TGTGCCAGCAGTCTGACAGCGGGAACCTACGAGCAGTACTTC
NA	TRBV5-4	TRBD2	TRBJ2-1	CAKGSGANEQFF	TGTGCCAAAGGGAGCGGGGCGAATGAGCAGTTCTTC